Sequencing of this T cell receptor beta chain was carried out in a study of cytomegalovirus exposure and HLA in healthy donors. Overall study context: The same platform was used for the 100 to 150 validation repertoires and the roughly 640 first-cohort repertoires, a later analysis reported. Study-level findings and limits: Reported results showed that the classifier diagnosed cytomegalovirus status with high specificity and sensitivity.

Repertoires were generated with immunoSEQ multiplex PCR, while TCRdb's copy carries only in-frame clones and drops some. The table lists under 250,000 clones, 87% of them singletons. To note about this clone: Antigen unknown.

The CDR3 is 12 amino acids. CDR1 is WSHSY, CDR2 SAAADI, per germline. The V end lost 6 bases, the J end lost 9 bases, and 12 bases lay between the germline ends. The receptor comes from a man between 18 and 35 years old in good health and CMV-seropositive. Sequencing was performed on PBMCs. The chain has TRBV10-2 and TRBJ1-5; D gene unclear. The CDR3 bases are TGCGCCAGCAGCCCGGGGAGCCGGCCCCAGCATTTT. Amino acids: CASSPGSRPQHF.